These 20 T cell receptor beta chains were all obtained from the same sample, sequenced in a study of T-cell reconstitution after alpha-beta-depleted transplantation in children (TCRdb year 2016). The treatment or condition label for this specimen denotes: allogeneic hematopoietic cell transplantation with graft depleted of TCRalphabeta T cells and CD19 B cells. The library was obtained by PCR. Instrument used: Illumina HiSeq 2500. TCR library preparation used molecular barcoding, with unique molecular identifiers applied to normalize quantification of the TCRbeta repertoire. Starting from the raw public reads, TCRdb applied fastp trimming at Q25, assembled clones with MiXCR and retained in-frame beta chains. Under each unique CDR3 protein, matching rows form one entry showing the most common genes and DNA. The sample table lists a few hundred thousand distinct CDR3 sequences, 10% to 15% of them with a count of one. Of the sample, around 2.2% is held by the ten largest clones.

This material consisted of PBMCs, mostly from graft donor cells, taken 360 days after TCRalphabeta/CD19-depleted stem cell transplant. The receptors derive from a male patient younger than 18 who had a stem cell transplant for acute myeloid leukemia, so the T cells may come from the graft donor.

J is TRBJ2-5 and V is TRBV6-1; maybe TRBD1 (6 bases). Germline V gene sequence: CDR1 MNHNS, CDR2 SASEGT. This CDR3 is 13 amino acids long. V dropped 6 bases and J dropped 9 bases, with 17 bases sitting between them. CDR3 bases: TGTGCCAGCAGGGGCGGACAGATGGGGCCCCAGTACTTC. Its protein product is CASRGGQMGPQYF.

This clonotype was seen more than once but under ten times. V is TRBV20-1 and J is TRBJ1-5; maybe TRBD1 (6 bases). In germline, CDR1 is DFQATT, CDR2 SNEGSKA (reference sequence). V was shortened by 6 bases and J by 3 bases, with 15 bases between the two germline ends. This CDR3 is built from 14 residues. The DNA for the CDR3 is TGCAGTGCCCCTGAGGGGGGCTCCAATCAGCCCCAGCATTTT. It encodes CSAPEGGSNQPQHF.

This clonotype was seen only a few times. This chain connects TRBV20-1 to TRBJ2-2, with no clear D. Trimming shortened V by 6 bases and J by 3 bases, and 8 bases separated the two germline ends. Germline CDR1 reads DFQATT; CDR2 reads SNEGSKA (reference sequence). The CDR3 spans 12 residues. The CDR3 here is CSALWDTGELFF. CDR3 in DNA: TGCAGTGCCTTATGGGACACCGGGGAGCTGTTTTTT.

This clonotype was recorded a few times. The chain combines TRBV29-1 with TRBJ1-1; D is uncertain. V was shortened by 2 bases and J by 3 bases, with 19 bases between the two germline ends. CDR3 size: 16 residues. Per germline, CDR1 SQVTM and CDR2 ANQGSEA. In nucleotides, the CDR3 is TGCAGCGTTGAAAAAAACGGGAACGGAGGAGACACTGAAGCTTTCTTT. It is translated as CSVEKNGNGGDTEAFF.

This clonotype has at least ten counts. The CDR3 bases are TGTGCCAGCAGTATACCCCGGGAGACAGGGGACTATGGCTACACCTTC. Its protein is CASSIPRETGDYGYTF. V is TRBV28 and J is TRBJ1-2; 8 nucleotides agree with TRBD1. The V gene's germline CDR1 is MDHEN and CDR2 SYDVKM. The CDR3 contains 16 residues. V lost 5 bases to trimming and J lost 3 bases; unmatched junction nucleotides: 11.

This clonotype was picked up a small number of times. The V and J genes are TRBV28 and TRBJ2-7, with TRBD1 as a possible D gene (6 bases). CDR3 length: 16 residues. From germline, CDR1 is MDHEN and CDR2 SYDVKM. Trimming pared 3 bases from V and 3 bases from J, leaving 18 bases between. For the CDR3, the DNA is TGTGCCAGCAGTTTTTTTTTATCAGGACAGTACTACGAGCAGTACTTC. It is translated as CASSFFLSGQYYEQYF.

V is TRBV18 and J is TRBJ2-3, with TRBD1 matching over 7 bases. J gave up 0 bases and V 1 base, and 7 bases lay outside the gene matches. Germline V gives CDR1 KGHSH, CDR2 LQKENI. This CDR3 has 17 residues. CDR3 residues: CASSPRTGVLSTDTQYF. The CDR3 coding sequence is TGTGCCAGCTCACCACGAACAGGGGTCCTTAGCACAGATACGCAGTATTTT.

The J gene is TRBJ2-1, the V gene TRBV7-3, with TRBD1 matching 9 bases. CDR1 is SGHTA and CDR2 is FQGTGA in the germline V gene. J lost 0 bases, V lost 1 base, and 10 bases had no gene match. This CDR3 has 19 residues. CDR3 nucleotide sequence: TGTGCCAGCAGCTTAATCGGGACAGGGACTATCGGCTCCTACAATGAGCAGTTCTTC. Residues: CASSLIGTGTIGSYNEQFF.

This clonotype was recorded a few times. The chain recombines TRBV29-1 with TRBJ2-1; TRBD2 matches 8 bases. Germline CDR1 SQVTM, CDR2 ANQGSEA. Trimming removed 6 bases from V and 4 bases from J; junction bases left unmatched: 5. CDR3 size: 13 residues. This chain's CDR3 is CSVQRGGYNEQFF. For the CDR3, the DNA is TGCAGCGTCCAACGGGGGGGGTACAATGAGCAGTTCTTC.

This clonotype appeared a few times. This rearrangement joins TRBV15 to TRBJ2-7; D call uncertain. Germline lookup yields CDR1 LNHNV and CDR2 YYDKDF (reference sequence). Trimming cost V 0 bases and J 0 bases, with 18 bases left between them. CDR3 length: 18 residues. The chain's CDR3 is CATSRDFLDPLRSYEQYF. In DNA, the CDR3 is TGTGCCACCAGCAGAGATTTCTTGGATCCCCTACGCTCCTACGAGCAGTACTTC.

Written as DNA, the CDR3 is TGTGCCAGCAGACGAATGGAGACCCAGTACTTC. Protein sequence: CASRRMETQYF. The gene calls are TRBV28 and TRBJ2-5; D call uncertain. V lost 6 bases, J lost 5 bases, and 7 bases lay in between. The germline V gene has CDR1 MDHEN and CDR2 SYDVKM. CDR3 size: 11 residues. The full variable domain, completed using reference TRBV28 and TRBJ2-5, is DVKVTQSSRYLVKRTGEKVFLECVQDMDHENMFWYRQDPGLGLRLIYFSYDVKMKEKGDIPEGYSVSREKKERFSLILESASTNQTSMYLCASRRMETQYFGPGTRLLVL.

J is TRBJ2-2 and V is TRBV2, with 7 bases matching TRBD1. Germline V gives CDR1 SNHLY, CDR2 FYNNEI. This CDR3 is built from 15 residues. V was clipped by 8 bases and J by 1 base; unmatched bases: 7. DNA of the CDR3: TGTGCCAGCCCGGTTCGGACAGGGAACACCGGGGAGCTGTTTTTT. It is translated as CASPVRTGNTGELFF.

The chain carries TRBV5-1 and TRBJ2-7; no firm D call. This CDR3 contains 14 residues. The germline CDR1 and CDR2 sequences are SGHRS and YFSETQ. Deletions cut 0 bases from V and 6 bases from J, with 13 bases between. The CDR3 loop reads CASSLGPFSGEQYF. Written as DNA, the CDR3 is TGCGCCAGCAGCTTGGGACCGTTTTCGGGCGAGCAGTACTTC.

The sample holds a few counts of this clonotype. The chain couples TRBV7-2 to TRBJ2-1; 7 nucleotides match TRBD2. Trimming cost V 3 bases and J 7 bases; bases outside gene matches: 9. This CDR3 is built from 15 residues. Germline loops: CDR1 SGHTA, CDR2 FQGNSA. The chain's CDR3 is CASSFGPGRFNEQFF. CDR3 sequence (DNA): TGTGCCAGCAGCTTCGGCCCCGGGAGGTTTAATGAGCAGTTCTTC.

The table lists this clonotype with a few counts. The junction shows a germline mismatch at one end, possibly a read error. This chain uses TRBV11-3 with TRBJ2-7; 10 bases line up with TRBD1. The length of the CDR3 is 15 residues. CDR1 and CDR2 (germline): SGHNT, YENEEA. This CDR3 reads CTSSYGTGVPYEQYF. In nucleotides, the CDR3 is TGTACCAGCAGCTACGGGACAGGGGTTCCCTACGAGCAGTACTTC.

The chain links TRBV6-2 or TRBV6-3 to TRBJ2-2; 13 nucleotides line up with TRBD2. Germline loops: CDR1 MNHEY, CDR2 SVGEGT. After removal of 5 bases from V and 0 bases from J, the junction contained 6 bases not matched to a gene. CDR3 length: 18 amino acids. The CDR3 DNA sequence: TGTGCCAGCAGTCGATGGGGACTAGCGGGGACGAACACCGGGGAGCTGTTTTTT. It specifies CASSRWGLAGTNTGELFF.

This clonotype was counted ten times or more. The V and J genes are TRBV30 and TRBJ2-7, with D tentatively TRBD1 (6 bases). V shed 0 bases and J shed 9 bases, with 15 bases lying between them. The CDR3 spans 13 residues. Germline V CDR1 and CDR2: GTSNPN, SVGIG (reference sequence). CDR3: CAWSVSGVLGQYF. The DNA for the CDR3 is TGTGCCTGGAGTGTATCAGGGGTCTTAGGGCAGTACTTC.

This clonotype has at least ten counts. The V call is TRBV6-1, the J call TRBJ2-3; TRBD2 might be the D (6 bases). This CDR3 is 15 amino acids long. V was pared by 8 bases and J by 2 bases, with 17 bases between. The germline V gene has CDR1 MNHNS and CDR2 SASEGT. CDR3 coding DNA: TGTGCCAGCTGCCTTGGGGGGACCTTCACAGATACGCAGTATTTT. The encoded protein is CASCLGGTFTDTQYF.

The chain's CDR3 is CSASPLAGDNEQFF. For the CDR3, the DNA is TGCAGTGCTAGTCCGCTAGCGGGAGACAATGAGCAGTTCTTC. The chain carries TRBV20-1 and TRBJ2-1; 10 bases line up with TRBD2. Trimming cost V 3 bases and J 5 bases; bases outside gene matches: 4. CDR1 is DFQATT and CDR2 is SNEGSKA in the germline V gene (reference sequence). This CDR3 region has 14 residues.

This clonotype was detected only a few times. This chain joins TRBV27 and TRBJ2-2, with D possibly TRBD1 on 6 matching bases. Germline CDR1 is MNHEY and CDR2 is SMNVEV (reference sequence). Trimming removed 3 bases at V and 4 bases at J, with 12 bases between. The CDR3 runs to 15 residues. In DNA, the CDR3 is TGTGCCAGCAGTTTGGGGACACGCGCCACCGGGGAGCTGTTTTTT. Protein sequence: CASSLGTRATGELFF.